The 3 T cell receptor beta chains below come from one sample, sequenced in a study of beta chain features in type 1 diabetes. The entirety of the isolated RNA underwent reverse transcription, so expressed TCRB transcripts were sequenced. Produced via immunoSEQ multiplex PCR; TCRdb's table is partial and in-frame only. The table includes about 150,000 clones, over 8.5% detected once. Sequences were obtained from central memory CD4+ T cells from blood. The receptors were sampled from a man younger than 35 in good health.

The sample holds a few counts of this clone. The gene calls are TRBV25-1 and TRBJ1-4; D is uncertain. The V end lost 1 base, the J end lost 6 bases, and 18 bases lay between the germline ends. Germline CDR1 and CDR2: MGHDK and SYGVNS. This CDR3 comprises 17 residues. The chain's CDR3 is CASSESGRTGKDEKLFF. CDR3 DNA: TGTGCCAGCAGTGAATCTGGAAGGACTGGGAAGGATGAAAAACTGTTTTTT.

Only a few counts were recorded for this clone. The chain links TRBV30 to TRBJ1-2; 7 bases are shared with TRBD1. Germline values: CDR1 GTSNPN, CDR2 SVGIG (reference sequence). The V segment lost 0 bases and the J segment 8 bases; nucleotides outside the gene matches: 6. The length of the CDR3 is 13 residues. CDR3 DNA sequence: TGTGCCTGGAGTGTAGGAGGGGGCGGCGGCTACACCTTC. It is translated as CAWSVGGGGGYTF.

The sample holds a few counts of this clone. The V gene is TRBV2, the J gene TRBJ2-7; D is uncertain. V was cut by 8 bases and J by 0 bases, with 20 bases left in between. CDR3 length: 16 amino acids. CDR1 and CDR2 from the germline V gene are SNHLY and FYNNEI. The CDR3 sequence: CASSSTKAFLSYEQYF. The CDR3 DNA is TGTGCCAGCTCGTCGACAAAGGCCTTTCTCTCCTACGAGCAGTACTTC.